This note documents a single T cell receptor (beta chain) sequence. The record originates from a study of OX40 agonist ivuxolimab in advanced cancers. On the study more broadly: The patients' treatment was ivuxolimab, an agonistic anti-OX40 (CD134) antibody.

CDR3 length equals 16 residues. Per the germline V gene, CDR1 is MDHEN and CDR2 is SYDVKM. Trimming stripped 3 bases from V and 3 bases from J, with 15 bases between. Clones were read by immunoSEQ multiplex PCR, and TCRdb kept only the in-frame ones, dropping some. The table records about 27,000 clones, roughly four fifths of them present only once. This specimen was CD4+ or CD8+ T cells sorted from blood, taken in a trial of the OX40 agonist ivuxolimab. This TCR was sampled from an adult with an advanced solid tumor such as melanoma, head and neck, liver or kidney cancer. This rearrangement joins TRBV28 to TRBJ1-5; weak D call: TRBD1 (5 bases). This CDR3 is CASSFGLGRVNQPQHF. CDR3 nucleotides: TGTGCCAGCAGTTTCGGTCTTGGCAGGGTCAATCAGCCCCAGCATTTT.